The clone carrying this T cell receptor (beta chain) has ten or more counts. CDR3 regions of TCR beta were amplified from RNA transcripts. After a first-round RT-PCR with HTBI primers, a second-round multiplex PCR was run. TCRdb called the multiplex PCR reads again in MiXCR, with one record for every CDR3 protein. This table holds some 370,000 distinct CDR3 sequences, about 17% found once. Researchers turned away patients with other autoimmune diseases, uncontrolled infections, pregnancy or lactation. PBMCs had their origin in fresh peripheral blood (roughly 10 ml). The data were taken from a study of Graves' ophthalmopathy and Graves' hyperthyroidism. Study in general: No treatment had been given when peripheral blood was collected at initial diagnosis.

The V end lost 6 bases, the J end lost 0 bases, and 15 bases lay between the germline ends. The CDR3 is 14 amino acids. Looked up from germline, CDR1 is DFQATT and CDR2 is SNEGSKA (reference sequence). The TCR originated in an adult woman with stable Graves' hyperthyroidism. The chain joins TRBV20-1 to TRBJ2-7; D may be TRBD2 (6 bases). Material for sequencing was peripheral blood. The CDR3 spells CSASRDFLSYEQYF. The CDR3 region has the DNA TGCAGTGCCTCTAGGGACTTCCTCTCCTACGAGCAGTACTTC.